This T cell receptor (beta chain) comes out of a study of cytomegalovirus exposure and HLA in healthy donors. Points from the study as a whole: Association of a missense DCLRE1C variant with TCR beta V- and J-gene trimming was reported in a later analysis.

At collection, donors were nominally healthy, but unrecorded immune exposures were probable. The PCR was carried out with 60 Vbeta primers and 13 Jbeta primers. Assay: immunoSEQ multiplex PCR; the TCRdb copy retains only in-frame clones and omits some. The sample holds around 90,000 clones, around 62% seen once. Trimming removed 6 bases from V and 8 bases from J, with 13 bases in between. The CDR3 totals 12 residues. A remark on this clone: Its antigen is as yet unknown.

What was sequenced was PBMCs. The rearrangement joins TRBV6-7 to TRBJ1-1; D remains ambiguous. TRBV6-7 belongs to the ORF category, with a function that is uncertain. This clonotype was sampled from a woman between 25 and 40 years old in good health and CMV-seropositive. The CDR3 is CASRSRRAEAFF. CDR3 nucleotide sequence: TGTGCCAGCAGGTCTAGGCGGGCAGAAGCTTTCTTT.